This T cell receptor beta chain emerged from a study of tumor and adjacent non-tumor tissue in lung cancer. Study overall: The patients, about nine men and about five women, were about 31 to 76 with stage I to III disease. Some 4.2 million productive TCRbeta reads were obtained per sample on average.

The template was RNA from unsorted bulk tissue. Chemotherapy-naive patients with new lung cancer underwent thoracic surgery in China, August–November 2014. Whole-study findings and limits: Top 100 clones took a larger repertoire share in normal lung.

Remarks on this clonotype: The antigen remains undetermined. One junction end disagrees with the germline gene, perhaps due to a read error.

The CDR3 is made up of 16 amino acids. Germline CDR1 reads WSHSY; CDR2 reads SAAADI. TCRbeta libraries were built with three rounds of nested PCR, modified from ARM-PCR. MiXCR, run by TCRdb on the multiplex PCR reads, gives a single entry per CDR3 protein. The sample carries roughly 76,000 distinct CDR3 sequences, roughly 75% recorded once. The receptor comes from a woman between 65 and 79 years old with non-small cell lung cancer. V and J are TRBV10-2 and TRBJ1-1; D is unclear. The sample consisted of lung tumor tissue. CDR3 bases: TGCTCCAGCAGTGAGTCACCAGAAATTACGAACACTAAAGCTTTCTTT. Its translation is CSSSESPEITNTKAFF.